What follows is one TCR beta chain and its context. The source of the sample is a study of blood T cell repertoires in COVID-19. Repertoires were generated with immunoSEQ multiplex PCR, while TCRdb's copy carries only in-frame clones and drops some. The sample shows 110,000 or so clones, 85% of them seen only once. V gave up 1 base and J gave up 0 bases; unmatched junction bases: 14. The CDR3 covers 20 residues. The germline gives CDR1 SGDLS, CDR2 YYNGEE. The sample taken for sequencing was peripheral blood. The rearrangement uses TRBV9 and TRBJ1-3; TRBD1 aligns across 9 bases. The receptor comes from a man aged 50-60 years with acute or convalescent COVID-19. DNA for the CDR3: TGTGCCAGCAGCGTAAGGTCGGTGGCACAGGGGGCCAGCTCTGGAAACACCATATATTTT. Translation: CASSVRSVAQGASSGNTIYF. The variable domain in full, completed from reference TRBV9 and TRBJ1-3, reads DSGVTQTPKHLITATGQRVTLRCSPRSGDLSVYWYQQSLDQGLQFLIQYYNGEERAKGNILERFSAQQFPDLHSELNLSSLELGDSALYFCASSVRSVAQGASSGNTIYFGEGSWLTVV.